This T cell receptor (beta chain) is from a study of OX40 agonist ivuxolimab in advanced cancers. Study information: Patients received ivuxolimab, an intravenous treatment, every 2 weeks at 0.01 to 10 mg/kg. At roughly 80% male, the cohort had a mean age of 60 years, ranging from roughly 20 to 85. Enrollees could have had prior anti-PD-1, anti-PD-L1 or anti-CTLA-4 therapy, which approximately 38% had received.

The germline V gene encodes CDR1 SGHDN and CDR2 FVKESK. V shed 4 bases, J shed 2 bases, and the junction held 5 bases outside the gene matches. The CDR3 sequence is 17 residues long. Broader study findings: Partial responders dosed at 0.1-3.0 mg/kg displayed clonal expansion ranking among the lowest.

The assay was immunoSEQ multiplex PCR, and TCRdb's table has in-frame clones only and misses some. The data hold under 50,000 clones, with over 60% observed a single time. On this clone: What it recognizes is unknown.

This receptor was identified in an adult with an advanced solid tumor such as melanoma, head and neck, liver or kidney cancer. The source material was CD4+ or CD8+ T cells sorted from blood, sampled in a trial of the OX40 agonist ivuxolimab. The chain couples TRBV14 to TRBJ1-4; 12 bases are shared with TRBD1. CDR3 DNA sequence: TGTGCCAGCAGCCTGGGGACAGGGGGCACCACTAATGAAAAACTGTTTTTT. As protein: CASSLGTGGTTNEKLFF. Variable domain in full (rest from reference TRBV14 and TRBJ1-4): EAGVTQFPSHSVIEKGQTVTLRCDPISGHDNLYWYRRVMGKEIKFLLHFVKESKQDESGMPNNRFLAERTGGTYSTLKVQPAELEDSGVYFCASSLGTGGTTNEKLFFGSGTQLSVL.